These 20 T cell receptor beta chains share one sample of origin, sequenced in a study of blood T cell repertoires in COVID-19. The method was immunoSEQ multiplex PCR; TCRdb's version includes in-frame clones alone and lacks a portion of them. This table has 55,000 to 70,000 clones, about 82% appearing once. The sequenced sample consisted of peripheral blood. The source of these receptors is a man in his fifties with acute or convalescent COVID-19.

This clone was seen just once. The chain employs TRBV9 and TRBJ1-1, with D possibly matching TRBD1 (5 bases). Per the germline V gene, CDR1 is SGDLS and CDR2 is YYNGEE. Deletions cut 4 bases from V and 4 bases from J, with 17 bases between. The length of the CDR3 is 15 residues. The CDR3 DNA follows: TGTGCCAGCAGCCTTAACGGGGGAAAAACCACTGAAGCTTTCTTT. It yields the protein CASSLNGGKTTEAFF.

The rearrangement links TRBV9 to TRBJ1-4; 8 bases align to TRBD1. CDR3 length equals 13 residues. Germline lookup yields CDR1 SGDLS and CDR2 YYNGEE. V shed 4 bases and J 10 bases; nucleotides not matched to a gene: 6. CDR3 nucleotide sequence: TGTGCCAGCAGCCCCATCGGACAGGGAAAACTGTTTTTT. Its translation: CASSPIGQGKLFF.

The V call is TRBV7-9, the J call TRBJ2-5; perhaps TRBD1 as D (6 bases). This CDR3 has 15 residues. Germline V gene sequence: CDR1 SEHNR, CDR2 FQNEAQ (reference sequence). V was clipped by 2 bases and J by 5 bases, with 15 bases between them. Here the CDR3 DNA reads TGTGCCAGCAGCTTACCACAGGGTAGTTTCGAGACCCAGTACTTC. Translation: CASSLPQGSFETQYF.

This chain joins TRBV11-2 and TRBJ1-2; 10 bases fit TRBD1. This CDR3 comprises 14 residues. Trimming took 5 bases from V and 8 from J; bases not matched to a gene: 8. Per germline, CDR1 SGHAT and CDR2 FQNNGV. CDR3 sequence (DNA): TGTGCCAGCAGCCACAGGGACAGGGGAGTCGGCTACACCTTC. This gives the protein CASSHRDRGVGYTF. The complete variable domain, with remaining parts taken from reference TRBV11-2 and TRBJ1-2, reads EAGVAQSPRYKIIEKRQSVAFWCNPISGHATLYWYQQILGQGPKLLIQFQNNGVVDDSQLPKDRFSAERLKGVDSTLKIQPAKLEDSAVYLCASSHRDRGVGYTFGSGTRLTVV.

The CDR3 loop is CASSQVAGVWETQYF. CDR3 DNA sequence: TGTGCCAGCAGCCAAGTAGCGGGAGTGTGGGAGACCCAGTACTTC. V and J are TRBV14 and TRBJ2-5; 9 bases are shared with TRBD2. With V trimmed by 1 base and J by 5 bases, 5 bases remained unmatched. Germline CDR1 is SGHDN and CDR2 is FVKESK. This CDR3 is built from 15 residues.

The gene calls are TRBV7-6 and TRBJ1-5; TRBD1 matches at 8 bases. The germline gives CDR1 SGHVS, CDR2 FNYEAQ. This CDR3 region has 16 residues. With V trimmed by 5 bases and J by 0 bases, 6 bases remained unmatched. The CDR3 DNA sequence: TGTGCCAGCAGCCTAGGACAGGGAAATAGCAATCAGCCCCAGCATTTT. Protein: CASSLGQGNSNQPQHF.

This chain connects TRBV15 to TRBJ2-1; 14 bases agree with TRBD2. CDR1 LNHNV and CDR2 YYDKDF come from the germline V gene (reference sequence). Trimming cost V 1 base and J 8 bases; bases outside gene matches: 1. CDR3 size: 15 residues. The CDR3 sequence is CATSRGLAGGHEQFF. For the CDR3, the DNA is TGTGCCACCAGCAGAGGACTAGCGGGGGGGCATGAGCAGTTCTTC.

V usage is TRBV11-1 and J usage is TRBJ2-7, with a weak D call TRBD1 (6 bases). This CDR3 contains 14 residues. Deletions cut 6 bases from V and 4 bases from J, with 16 bases between. Looked up from germline, CDR1 is SGHAT and CDR2 is FQDESV (reference sequence). CDR3 nucleotides: TGTGCCAGCAGTCCCAGGGGTAACCTTTACGAGCAGTACTTC. It is translated as CASSPRGNLYEQYF.

This chain links TRBV7-9 with TRBJ2-1; the D is unclear. The germline V gene encodes CDR1 SEHNR and CDR2 FQNEAQ (reference sequence). Between the trimmed V and J ends, which lost 5 bases and 6 bases, there was a span of 14 bases. The CDR3 consists of 14 residues. CDR3 DNA: TGTGCCAGCAGCCTAGTCCGGTCTAGCAATGAGCAGTTCTTC. Translated, it gives CASSLVRSSNEQFF.

This clone was recorded once. This chain joins TRBV12-3 or TRBV12-4 and TRBJ2-1, with TRBD2 identical over 10 bases. The V and J ends lost 7 bases and 7 bases, in that order; junction bases with no gene match: 1. The CDR3 sequence is 12 residues long. CDR3: CASTSGGNEQFF. The CDR3 nucleotides read TGTGCCAGCACTAGCGGGGGTAATGAGCAGTTCTTC.

This clone was seen more than once but under ten times. This chain uses TRBV6-1 with TRBJ2-1; 7 positions match TRBD2. V lost 3 bases to trimming and J lost 7 bases; unmatched junction nucleotides: 9. The CDR3 has 15 residues. Germline CDR1 reads MNHNS; CDR2 reads SASEGT. CDR3 amino acids: CASSDGGSWVNEQFF. CDR3 nucleotides: TGTGCCAGCAGTGACGGCGGGAGCTGGGTAAATGAGCAGTTCTTC.

The chain has TRBV27 and TRBJ1-2, with no clear D. CDR1 and CDR2 from the germline V gene are MNHEY and SMNVEV (reference sequence). The germline V and J ends were trimmed by 0 bases and 3 bases, with 11 bases remaining between them. This CDR3 is 15 amino acids long. The CDR3 nucleotides read TGTGCCAGCAGTTTATCCTCACCCGGGGACTATGGCTACACCTTC. Translated, it gives CASSLSSPGDYGYTF.

The V and J genes are TRBV27 and TRBJ1-1; D may be TRBD1 (6 bases). Between the trimmed V and J ends, which lost 2 bases and 0 bases, there was a span of 13 bases. Germline lookup yields CDR1 MNHEY and CDR2 SMNVEV (reference sequence). This CDR3 region has 16 residues. The CDR3 here is CASSLIRTDMNTEAFF. CDR3 nucleotide sequence: TGTGCCAGCAGTTTAATTCGGACAGACATGAACACTGAAGCTTTCTTT.

J is TRBJ1-2 and V is TRBV6-5; possibly TRBD1 for D (6 bases). CDR3 length equals 13 residues. Trimming left V 6 bases short and J 8 bases short, with 16 bases between. Germline loops: CDR1 MNHEY, CDR2 SVGAGI. The CDR3 DNA reads TGTGCCAGCAGACTATGGGACATCGAGGGCTACACCTTC. Protein sequence: CASRLWDIEGYTF.

Sample share makes this clone medium-sized. J is TRBJ2-1 and V is TRBV5-1; 9 nucleotides line up with TRBD2. Trimming cost V 6 bases and J 2 bases; bases outside gene matches: 6. The CDR3 loop spans 15 amino acids. Germline CDR1 SGHRS, CDR2 YFSETQ. CDR3 protein: CASTVAGVTYNEQFF. The CDR3 DNA reads as TGCGCCAGCACCGTAGCGGGAGTGACCTACAATGAGCAGTTCTTC.

CDR3 residues: CASSPPLAGAPETQYF. As DNA, the CDR3 is TGTGCCAGCAGCCCCCCACTAGCGGGCGCGCCAGAGACCCAGTACTTC. The V call is TRBV3-1 (or the pseudogene TRBV3-2), the J call TRBJ2-5; 9 bases are shared with TRBD2. Germline loops: CDR1 LGHDT, CDR2 YNNKEL (reference sequence). The CDR3 is 16 residues long. Germline trimming cut 4 bases from V and 4 bases from J; bases unmatched to any gene: 10.

With regard to this clone: The same CDR3 is also encoded by other DNA sequences in this sample. The chain uses TRBV19 and TRBJ1-4; D uncertain. Trimming cost V 3 bases and J 4 bases, with 6 bases left between them. This CDR3 is built from 13 residues. The V gene's germline CDR1 is LNHDA and CDR2 SQIVND (reference sequence). The CDR3 reads CASSMSLNEKLFF. CDR3 sequence (DNA): TGTGCCAGTAGTATGTCCCTTAATGAAAAACTGTTTTTT.

This clone was seen once. The chain combines TRBV27 with TRBJ2-1; 7 nucleotides match TRBD1. Germline loops: CDR1 MNHEY, CDR2 SMNVEV (reference sequence). The CDR3 has 15 amino acids. With 6 bases clipped from V and 2 bases from J, the junction kept 7 bases outside the gene matches. In DNA form, the CDR3 reads TGTGCCAGCAGGGAGACAGGGTCAACCTACAATGAGCAGTTCTTC. Its translation is CASRETGSTYNEQFF.

V usage is TRBV6-4 and J usage is TRBJ1-2; 12 nucleotides agree with TRBD1. Trimming cost V 3 bases and J 6 bases; bases outside gene matches: 2. The CDR3 consists of 14 residues. Germline CDR1 and CDR2: MRHNA and SNTAGT. DNA of the CDR3: TGTGCCAGCAGTGAGGGACAGGGGGCAGATGGCTACACCTTC. Translation: CASSEGQGADGYTF.

This clone has just one count. The chain combines TRBV9 with TRBJ2-7; 10 nucleotides line up with TRBD2. CDR1 is SGDLS, CDR2 YYNGEE, per germline. V was clipped by 4 bases and J by 4 bases; unmatched bases: 2. The CDR3 totals 13 residues. The CDR3 loop is CASSQRGGYEQYF. The CDR3 DNA is TGTGCCAGCAGCCAGCGGGGGGGTTACGAGCAGTACTTC.